Included here is one T cell receptor beta chain sequence, with context. Trimming removed 1 base from V and 2 bases from J, with 6 bases in between. CDR3 length: 13 amino acids. CDR1 and CDR2 (germline): SGHRS, YFSETQ. The data derive from a study of blood T cell repertoires in COVID-19. Generated by immunoSEQ multiplex PCR, the TCRdb table keeps only in-frame clones and is missing some. The table has fewer than 60,000 clones, roughly 90% seen once. The clonotype comes from a human donor in a cohort sampled during active COVID-19. The genes are TRBV5-1 and TRBJ2-5, with D unclear. Input material: peripheral blood. The CDR3 loop is CASSLLAQETQYF. In DNA form, the CDR3 reads TGCGCCAGCAGCTTGTTAGCACAAGAGACCCAGTACTTC.